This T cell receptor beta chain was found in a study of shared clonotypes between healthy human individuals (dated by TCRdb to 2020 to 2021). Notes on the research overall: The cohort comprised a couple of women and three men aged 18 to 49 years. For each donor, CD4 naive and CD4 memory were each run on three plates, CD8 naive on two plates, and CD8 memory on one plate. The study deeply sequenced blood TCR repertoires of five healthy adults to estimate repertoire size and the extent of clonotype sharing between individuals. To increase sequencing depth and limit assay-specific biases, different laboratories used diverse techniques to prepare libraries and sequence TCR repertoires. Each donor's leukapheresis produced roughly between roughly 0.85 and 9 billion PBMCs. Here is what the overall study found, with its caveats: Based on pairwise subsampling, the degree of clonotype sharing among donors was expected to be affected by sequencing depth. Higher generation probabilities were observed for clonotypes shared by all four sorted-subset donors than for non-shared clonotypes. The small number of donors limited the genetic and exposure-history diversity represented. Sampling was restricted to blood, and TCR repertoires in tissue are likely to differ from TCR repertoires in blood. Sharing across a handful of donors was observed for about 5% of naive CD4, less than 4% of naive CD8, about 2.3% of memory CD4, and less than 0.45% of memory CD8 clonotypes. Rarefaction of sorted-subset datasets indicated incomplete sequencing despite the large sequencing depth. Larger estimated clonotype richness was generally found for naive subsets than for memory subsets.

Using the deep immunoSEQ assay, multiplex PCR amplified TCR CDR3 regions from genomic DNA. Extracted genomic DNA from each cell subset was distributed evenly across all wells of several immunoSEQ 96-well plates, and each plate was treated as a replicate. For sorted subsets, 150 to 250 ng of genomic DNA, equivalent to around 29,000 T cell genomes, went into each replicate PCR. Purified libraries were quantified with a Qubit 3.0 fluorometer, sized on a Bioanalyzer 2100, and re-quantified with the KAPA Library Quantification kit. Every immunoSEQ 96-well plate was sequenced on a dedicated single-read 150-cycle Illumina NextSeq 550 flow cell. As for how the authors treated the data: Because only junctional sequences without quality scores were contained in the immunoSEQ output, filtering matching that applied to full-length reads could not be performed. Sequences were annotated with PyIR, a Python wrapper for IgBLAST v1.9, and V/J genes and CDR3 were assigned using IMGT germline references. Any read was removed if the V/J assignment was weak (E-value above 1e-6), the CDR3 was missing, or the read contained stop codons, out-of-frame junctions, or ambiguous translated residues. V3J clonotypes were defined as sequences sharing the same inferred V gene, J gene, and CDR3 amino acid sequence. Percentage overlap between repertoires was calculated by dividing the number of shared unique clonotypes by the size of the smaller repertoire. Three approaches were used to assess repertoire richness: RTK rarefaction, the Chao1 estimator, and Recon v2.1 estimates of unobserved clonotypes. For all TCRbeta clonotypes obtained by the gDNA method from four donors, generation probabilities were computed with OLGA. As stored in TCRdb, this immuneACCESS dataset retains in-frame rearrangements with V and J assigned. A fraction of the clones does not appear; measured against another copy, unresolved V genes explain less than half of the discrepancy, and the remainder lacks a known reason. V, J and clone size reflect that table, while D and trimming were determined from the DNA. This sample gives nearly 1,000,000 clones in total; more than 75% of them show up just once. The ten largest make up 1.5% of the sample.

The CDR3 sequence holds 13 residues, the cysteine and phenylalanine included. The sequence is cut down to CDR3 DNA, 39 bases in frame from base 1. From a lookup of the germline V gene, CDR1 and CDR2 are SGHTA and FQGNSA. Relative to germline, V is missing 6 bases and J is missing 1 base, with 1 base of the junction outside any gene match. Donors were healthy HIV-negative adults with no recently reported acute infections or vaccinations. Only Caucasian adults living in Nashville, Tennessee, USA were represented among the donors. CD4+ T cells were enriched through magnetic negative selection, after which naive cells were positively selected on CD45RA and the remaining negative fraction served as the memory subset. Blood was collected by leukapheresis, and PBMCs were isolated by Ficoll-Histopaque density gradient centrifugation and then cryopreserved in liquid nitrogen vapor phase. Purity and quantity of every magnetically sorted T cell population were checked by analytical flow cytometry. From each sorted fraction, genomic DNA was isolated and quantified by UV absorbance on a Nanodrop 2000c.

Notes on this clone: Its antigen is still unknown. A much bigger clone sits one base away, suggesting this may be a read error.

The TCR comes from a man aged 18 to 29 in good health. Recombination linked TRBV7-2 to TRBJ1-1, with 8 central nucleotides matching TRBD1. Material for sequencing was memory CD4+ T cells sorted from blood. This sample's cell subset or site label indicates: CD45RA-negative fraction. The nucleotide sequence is TGTGCCAGCAGAGGACAGGGGAACACTGAAGCTTTCTTT. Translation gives CASRGQGNTEAFF.